What follows is one TCR beta chain and its context. The data are from a study of blood T cell repertoires in COVID-19. As for the study in general: Donors in the United States, Italy and Spain gave samples during acute or convalescent COVID-19. The cDNA or gDNA used as material had been derived from T cells, B-cell-depleted T cells, or PBMCs.

V lost 4 bases and J 7 bases, leaving 17 bases between the germline ends. This CDR3 has 15 residues. In germline, CDR1 is LGHNA, CDR2 YSLEER. Authors' methods: How many nucleated cells were present was estimated from reference gene primer amplification. Here immunoSEQ multiplex PCR was the method, and the copy in TCRdb shows in-frame clones only, minus some. V and J calls and clone size are as listed in that table; D and trimming were resolved from the DNA. The data show over 90,000 clones, over 75% seen once. The TCR comes from an elderly man with active or convalescent COVID-19. V usage is TRBV4-3 and J usage is TRBJ1-5, with D tentatively TRBD1 (5 bases). Sequenced sample: peripheral blood. CDR3 region: CASSRTGHSRQPQHF. The CDR3 nucleotides are TGCGCCAGCAGCCGGACCGGACATTCCAGACAGCCCCAGCATTTT.